This is a list of T cell receptor beta chains from one sample in a study of Graves' ophthalmopathy and Graves' hyperthyroidism. Each CDR3 protein gets one entry after TCRdb re-called the multiplex PCR reads with MiXCR. The sample yields more than 300,000 distinct CDR3 sequences, about 15% seen once. The sample was peripheral blood. The origin of the receptors is an adult woman with stable Graves' hyperthyroidism. The CDR3 runs from the conserved cysteine through the conserved F or W. A D gene is named only where the DNA matches it firmly. Expanded clones are given a class, and other clones once, few, many or no size at all.

d_call: .; j_call: TRBJ2-3; v_call: TRBV7-3; clone_size: .; cdr3_aa: CASSLGGVTDTQYF; cdr3_nt: TGTGCCAGCAGCTTGGGGGGAGTAACAGATACGCAGTATTTT
d_call: TRBD1; j_call: TRBJ1-2; v_call: TRBV4-1; clone_size: many; cdr3_aa: CASSQFLQGTYGYTF; cdr3_nt: TGCGCCAGCAGCCAGTTTCTACAGGGGACCTATGGCTACACCTTC
d_call: TRBD2; j_call: TRBJ2-5; v_call: TRBV29-1; clone_size: many; cdr3_aa: CSVPTSGRAGQETQYF; cdr3_nt: TGCAGCGTGCCGACTAGCGGGAGGGCCGGCCAAGAGACCCAGTACTTC
d_call: TRBD1; j_call: TRBJ2-7; v_call: TRBV6-5; clone_size: many; cdr3_aa: CASSYGTGGSEQYF; cdr3_nt: TGTGCCAGCAGTTACGGGACAGGGGGCTCCGAGCAGTACTTC
d_call: .; j_call: TRBJ1-2; v_call: TRBV7-8; clone_size: .; cdr3_aa: CASSLARQGNYGYTF; cdr3_nt: TGTGCCAGCAGCTTAGCAAGGCAGGGGAACTATGGCTACACCTTC
d_call: TRBD2; j_call: TRBJ2-5; v_call: TRBV18; clone_size: many; cdr3_aa: CASSPPRGGRIETQYF; cdr3_nt: TGTGCCAGCTCACCACCACGCGGCGGGAGGATAGAGACCCAGTACTTC
d_call: .; j_call: TRBJ1-1; v_call: TRBV18; clone_size: many; cdr3_aa: CASSPRQMNTEAFF; cdr3_nt: TGTGCCAGCAGCCCAAGACAGATGAACACTGAAGCTTTCTTT
d_call: TRBD1; j_call: TRBJ1-1; v_call: TRBV29-1; clone_size: many; cdr3_aa: CSVGTGSEAFF; cdr3_nt: TGCAGCGTTGGGACAGGGTCTGAAGCTTTCTTT
d_call: TRBD1; j_call: TRBJ1-2; v_call: TRBV6-2/TRBV6-3; clone_size: many; cdr3_aa: CASSRLGTADGYTF; cdr3_nt: TGTGCCAGCAGTCGCCTCGGGACAGCCGATGGCTACACCTTC
d_call: TRBD1; j_call: TRBJ2-7; v_call: TRBV25-1; clone_size: many; cdr3_aa: CASRGQGEYEQYF; cdr3_nt: TGTGCCAGCCGGGGACAGGGGGAATACGAGCAGTACTTC
d_call: TRBD1; j_call: TRBJ1-1; v_call: TRBV5-1; clone_size: many; cdr3_aa: CASSQYRDSMNTEAFF; cdr3_nt: TGCGCCAGCAGCCAATACCGGGACAGCATGAACACTGAAGCTTTCTTT
d_call: TRBD2; j_call: TRBJ2-2; v_call: TRBV10-3; clone_size: many; cdr3_aa: CAISLAGGNTGELFF; cdr3_nt: TGTGCCATCAGTTTAGCGGGAGGGAACACCGGGGAGCTGTTTTTT
d_call: TRBD1; j_call: TRBJ2-7; v_call: TRBV6-1; clone_size: many; cdr3_aa: CASSKDRVSYEQYF; cdr3_nt: TGTGCCAGCAGCAAAGACAGGGTCTCCTACGAGCAGTACTTC
d_call: .; j_call: TRBJ1-5; v_call: TRBV15; clone_size: many; cdr3_aa: CATSSYMPQHF; cdr3_nt: TGTGCCACCAGCAGTTATATGCCCCAGCATTTT
d_call: TRBD1; j_call: TRBJ2-2; v_call: TRBV19; clone_size: many; cdr3_aa: CASTRTGGHTGELFF; cdr3_nt: TGTGCCAGTACCAGGACAGGGGGTCACACCGGGGAGCTGTTTTTT
d_call: TRBD2; j_call: TRBJ2-2; v_call: TRBV12-3/TRBV12-4; clone_size: few; cdr3_aa: CASSLGSRGLAGRKTGELFF; cdr3_nt: TGTGCCAGCAGTTTAGGATCGAGGGGACTAGCGGGAAGAAAGACCGGGGAGCTGTTTTTT
d_call: .; j_call: TRBJ2-5; v_call: TRBV12-3/TRBV12-4; clone_size: .; cdr3_aa: CASTIWDNQETQYF; cdr3_nt: TGTGCCAGCACCATTTGGGACAACCAAGAGACCCAGTACTTC
d_call: TRBD1; j_call: TRBJ2-7; v_call: TRBV6-5; clone_size: many; cdr3_aa: CASSYSAQGAKYF; cdr3_nt: TGTGCCAGCAGTTACTCAGCTCAGGGGGCCAAGTACTTC
d_call: .; j_call: TRBJ2-5; v_call: TRBV2; clone_size: few; cdr3_aa: CVGSRIEETQYF; cdr3_nt: TGTGTCGGATCGCGGATTGAAGAGACCCAGTACTTC
d_call: .; j_call: TRBJ1-1; v_call: TRBV6-5; clone_size: few; cdr3_aa: CASSYSPRLDTEAFF; cdr3_nt: TGTGCCAGCAGTTACTCGCCGAGGTTAGACACTGAAGCTTTCTTT
d_call: TRBD2; j_call: TRBJ2-2; v_call: TRBV4-2; clone_size: many; cdr3_aa: CASSQDPPGLAGVSGELFF; cdr3_nt: TGTGCCAGCAGCCAAGATCCCCCAGGACTAGCGGGAGTATCCGGGGAGCTGTTTTTT
d_call: TRBD1; j_call: TRBJ1-2; v_call: TRBV12-3/TRBV12-4; clone_size: .; cdr3_aa: CASSSSGQAKRDGCTF; cdr3_nt: TGTGCCAGCAGTTCATCGGGACAGGCGAAACGAGATGGCTGCACCTTC
d_call: TRBD1; j_call: TRBJ1-1; v_call: TRBV6-5; clone_size: many; cdr3_aa: CASSYSRDRGLNEAFF; cdr3_nt: TGTGCCAGCAGTTATTCTCGGGACAGGGGGCTTAATGAAGCTTTCTTT
d_call: TRBD1; j_call: TRBJ2-7; v_call: TRBV7-3; clone_size: many; cdr3_aa: CASSLTGQGVYEQYF; cdr3_nt: TGTGCCAGCAGCTTAACGGGACAGGGGGTCTACGAGCAGTACTTC
d_call: .; j_call: TRBJ1-1; v_call: TRBV2; clone_size: many; cdr3_aa: CASSDGGPDTEAFF; cdr3_nt: TGTGCCAGCAGTGATGGGGGCCCGGACACTGAAGCTTTCTTT
d_call: .; j_call: TRBJ2-6; v_call: TRBV4-1; clone_size: few; cdr3_aa: CASSQGEGRVRFGANVLTF; cdr3_nt: TGCGCCAGCAGCCAAGGCGAAGGGCGGGTCAGATTCGGGGCCAACGTCCTGACTTTC
d_call: TRBD1; j_call: TRBJ2-7; v_call: TRBV10-3; clone_size: many; cdr3_aa: CATTLGQESYEQYF; cdr3_nt: TGTGCCACCACCTTAGGACAGGAATCCTACGAGCAGTACTTC
d_call: .; j_call: TRBJ1-1; v_call: TRBV11-2; clone_size: .; cdr3_aa: CASSLGVGEAFF; cdr3_nt: TGTGCCAGCAGCTTAGGGGTTGGTGAAGCTTTCTTT
d_call: .; j_call: TRBJ1-1; v_call: TRBV6-1; clone_size: many; cdr3_aa: CASRRQLTSPEAFF; cdr3_nt: TGTGCCAGCAGAAGACAGTTAACTTCACCCGAAGCTTTCTTT
d_call: .; j_call: TRBJ1-2; v_call: TRBV19; clone_size: .; cdr3_aa: CASSEPGGYTF; cdr3_nt: TGTGCCAGTAGTGAGCCGGGCGGCTACACCTTC
d_call: .; j_call: TRBJ2-7; v_call: TRBV7-9; clone_size: once; cdr3_aa: CASSGGASYEQYF; cdr3_nt: TGTGCCAGCAGCGGGGGGGCCTCCTACGAGCAGTACTTC
d_call: .; j_call: TRBJ2-5; v_call: TRBV5-1; clone_size: many; cdr3_aa: CASSVPGPTEETQYF; cdr3_nt: TGCGCCAGCAGCGTCCCGGGACCCACAGAGGAGACCCAGTACTTC
d_call: .; j_call: TRBJ2-2; v_call: TRBV9; clone_size: many; cdr3_aa: CASSVAGDRGLFGELFF; cdr3_nt: TGTGCCAGCAGCGTAGCTGGGGATAGGGGATTGTTCGGGGAGCTGTTTTTT
d_call: TRBD2; j_call: TRBJ2-7; v_call: TRBV29-1; clone_size: .; cdr3_aa: CSVEECDGRSSYEQYF; cdr3_nt: TGCAGCGTTGAAGAATGCGACGGGAGGAGCTCCTACGAGCAGTACTTC
d_call: TRBD2; j_call: TRBJ2-7; v_call: TRBV29-1; clone_size: many; cdr3_aa: CSVGLAGGTGFNNYEQYF; cdr3_nt: TGCAGCGTTGGCTTAGCGGGAGGGACTGGCTTTAATAACTACGAGCAGTACTTC
d_call: TRBD2; j_call: TRBJ2-7; v_call: TRBV7-2; clone_size: many; cdr3_aa: CASSLASGGAYEQYF; cdr3_nt: TGTGCCAGCAGCTTAGCTAGCGGGGGCGCCTACGAGCAGTACTTC
d_call: .; j_call: TRBJ1-3; v_call: TRBV13; clone_size: many; cdr3_aa: CASSLAGTSGNTIYF; cdr3_nt: TGTGCCAGCAGCTTAGCAGGGACCTCTGGAAACACCATATATTTT
d_call: TRBD1; j_call: TRBJ2-5; v_call: TRBV10-2; clone_size: many; cdr3_aa: CASSEADRVETQYF; cdr3_nt: TGCGCCAGCAGTGAGGCCGACAGGGTTGAGACCCAGTACTTC
d_call: .; j_call: TRBJ1-3; v_call: TRBV7-9; clone_size: many; cdr3_aa: CASSLREAGNTIYF; cdr3_nt: TGTGCCAGCAGCCTCCGGGAAGCTGGAAACACCATATATTTT
d_call: TRBD1; j_call: TRBJ1-1; v_call: TRBV29-1; clone_size: .; cdr3_aa: CSVDPGTGGTEAFF; cdr3_nt: TGCAGCGTTGACCCCGGGACAGGGGGCACTGAAGCTTTCTTT
d_call: TRBD1; j_call: TRBJ1-5; v_call: TRBV7-8; clone_size: many; cdr3_aa: CASSRDRVDQPQHF; cdr3_nt: TGTGCCAGCAGCAGGGACAGGGTCGATCAGCCCCAGCATTTT